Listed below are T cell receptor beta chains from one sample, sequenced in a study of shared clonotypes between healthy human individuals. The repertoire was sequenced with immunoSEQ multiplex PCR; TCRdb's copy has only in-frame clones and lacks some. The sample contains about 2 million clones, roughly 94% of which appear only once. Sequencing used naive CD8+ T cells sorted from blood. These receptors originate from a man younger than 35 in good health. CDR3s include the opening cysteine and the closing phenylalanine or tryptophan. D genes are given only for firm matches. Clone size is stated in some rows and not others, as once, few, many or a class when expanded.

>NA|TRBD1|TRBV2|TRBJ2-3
CASSSTGGGGDTQYF
TGTGCCAGCAGTTCTACAGGGGGCGGAGGGGATACGCAGTATTTT
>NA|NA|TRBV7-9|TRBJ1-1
CASSFQGTEAFF
TGTGCCAGCAGCTTTCAGGGGACTGAAGCTTTCTTT
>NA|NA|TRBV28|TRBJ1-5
CASSLFGGRNQPQHF
TGTGCCAGCAGTTTATTCGGGGGGCGGAATCAGCCCCAGCATTTT
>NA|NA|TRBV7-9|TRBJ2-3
CASSADRDTQYF
TGTGCCAGCAGCGCCGACAGGGATACGCAGTATTTT
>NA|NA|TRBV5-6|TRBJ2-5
CASSLAEETQYF
TGTGCCAGCAGCTTGGCCGAGGAGACCCAGTACTTC
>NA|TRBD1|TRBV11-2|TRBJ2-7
CASSFSQQGGSYEQYF
TGTGCCAGCAGCTTTAGCCAACAGGGGGGCTCCTACGAGCAGTACTTC
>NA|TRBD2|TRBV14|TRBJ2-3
CASSQVAGPTDTQYF
TGTGCCAGCAGCCAAGTAGCGGGACCCACAGATACGCAGTATTTT
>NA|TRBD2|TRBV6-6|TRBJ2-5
CASSQTSGSRETQYF
TGTGCCAGCAGCCAGACTAGCGGGAGTCGAGAGACCCAGTACTTC
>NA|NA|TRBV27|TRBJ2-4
CASSLSWVAKNIQYF
TGTGCCAGCAGTTTATCGTGGGTAGCCAAAAACATTCAGTACTTC
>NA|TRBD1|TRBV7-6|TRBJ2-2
CASSLVSGQGNTGELFF
TGTGCCAGCAGCTTAGTTTCGGGACAGGGGAACACCGGGGAGCTGTTTTTT
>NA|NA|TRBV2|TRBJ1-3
CASSGGRSSGNTIYF
TGTGCCAGCAGTGGTGGGAGGAGCTCTGGAAACACCATATATTTT
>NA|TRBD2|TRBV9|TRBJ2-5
CASSVTNAGRETQYF
TGTGCCAGCAGCGTTACAAACGCCGGGAGGGAGACCCAGTACTTC
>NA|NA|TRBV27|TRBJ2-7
CASSSIQISGSYEQYF
TGTGCCAGCAGTTCTATACAGATATCCGGGTCCTACGAGCAGTACTTC
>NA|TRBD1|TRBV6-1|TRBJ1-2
CASSAPSGTAETPYGYTF
TGTGCCAGCAGTGCCCCCTCCGGGACAGCGGAGACCCCTTATGGCTACACCTTC
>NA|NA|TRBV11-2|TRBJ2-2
CASSLGGHTGELFF
TGTGCCAGCAGCTTGGGGGGCCACACCGGGGAGCTGTTTTTT
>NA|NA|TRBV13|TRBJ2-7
CASSRGRLVDEQYF
TGTGCCAGCAGCCGTGGACGGTTGGTGGACGAGCAGTACTTC
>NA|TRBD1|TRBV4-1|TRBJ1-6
CASSQEGQDNSPLHF
TGCGCCAGCAGCCAGGAGGGACAGGATAATTCACCCCTCCACTTT
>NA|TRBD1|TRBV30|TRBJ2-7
CAWSSGTGSYEQYF
TGTGCCTGGAGTTCTGGGACAGGGAGCTACGAGCAGTACTTC
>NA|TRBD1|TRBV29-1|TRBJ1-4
CSVDKGTGLFF
TGCAGCGTTGATAAAGGGACAGGTTTGTTTTTT
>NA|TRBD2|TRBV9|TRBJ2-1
CASSLGLPYNEQFF
TGTGCCAGCAGCCTGGGACTACCGTACAATGAGCAGTTCTTC
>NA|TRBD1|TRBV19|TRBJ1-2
CASSMGAGTGDGYTF
TGTGCCAGTAGTATGGGGGCCGGGACAGGGGATGGCTACACCTTC
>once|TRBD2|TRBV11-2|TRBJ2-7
CASSLAGTSGSYEQYF
TGTGCCAGCAGCTTAGCCGGGACTAGCGGGAGCTACGAGCAGTACTTC
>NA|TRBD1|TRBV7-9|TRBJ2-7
CASSSPGQGLYEQYF
TGTGCCAGCAGCTCCCCGGGACAGGGGCTCTACGAGCAGTACTTC
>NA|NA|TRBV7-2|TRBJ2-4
CASSWGRWDIQYF
TGTGCCAGCAGCTGGGGACGATGGGACATTCAGTACTTC
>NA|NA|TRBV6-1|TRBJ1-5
CASSAPGTGIGQPQHF
TGTGCCAGCAGTGCCCCCGGGACGGGAATTGGTCAGCCCCAGCATTTT
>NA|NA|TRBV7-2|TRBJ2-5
CASSLEAKASQKTQYF
TGTGCCAGCAGCTTAGAAGCGAAAGCGTCTCAGAAGACCCAGTACTTC
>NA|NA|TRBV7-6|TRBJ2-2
CASTLWAETENTGELFF
TGTGCCAGCACCCTCTGGGCAGAGACAGAGAACACCGGGGAGCTGTTTTTT
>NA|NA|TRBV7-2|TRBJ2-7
CASSLAGEIYEQYF
TGTGCCAGCAGCTTAGCGGGGGAGATCTACGAGCAGTACTTC
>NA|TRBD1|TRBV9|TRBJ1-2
CASSTTTGGGGYTF
TGTGCCAGCAGCACTACGACAGGGGGCGGTGGCTACACCTTC
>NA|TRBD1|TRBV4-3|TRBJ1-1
CASSLTQGLGNTEAFF
TGCGCCAGCAGCCTAACACAGGGGTTGGGGAACACTGAAGCTTTCTTT
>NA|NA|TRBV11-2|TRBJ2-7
CASRWGYEQYF
TGTGCCAGCAGGTGGGGTTACGAGCAGTACTTC
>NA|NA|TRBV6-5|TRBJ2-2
CASSYLGQIGELFF
TGTGCCAGCAGTTACTTAGGGCAGATCGGGGAGCTGTTTTTT
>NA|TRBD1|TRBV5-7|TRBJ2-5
CASSPDRAETQYF
TGTGCCAGCAGCCCGGACAGGGCAGAGACCCAGTACTTC
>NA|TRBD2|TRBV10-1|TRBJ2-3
CASSESPSGSTDTQYF
TGCGCCAGCAGTGAGTCTCCTAGCGGGAGCACAGATACGCAGTATTTT
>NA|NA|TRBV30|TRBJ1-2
CAWSSGGDGYTF
TGTGCCTGGAGTTCTGGGGGGGATGGCTACACCTTC
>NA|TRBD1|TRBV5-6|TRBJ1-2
CASTWDRGDYGYTF
TGTGCCAGCACCTGGGACAGGGGCGACTATGGCTACACCTTC
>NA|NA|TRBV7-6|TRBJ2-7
CASSLAGGGSYEQYF
TGTGCCAGCAGCTTAGCAGGGGGTGGCTCCTACGAGCAGTACTTC
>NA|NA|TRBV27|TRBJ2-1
CASTFLGENEQFF
TGTGCCAGCACCTTTTTGGGGGAGAATGAGCAGTTCTTC
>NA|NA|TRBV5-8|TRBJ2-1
CASSLGYNSYNEQFF
TGTGCCAGCAGCTTGGGTTATAACTCCTACAATGAGCAGTTCTTC
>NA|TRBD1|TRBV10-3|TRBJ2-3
CAISESETGTTDTQYF
TGTGCCATCAGTGAGTCTGAGACAGGGACCACAGATACGCAGTATTTT
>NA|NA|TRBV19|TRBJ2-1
CASSTGPHLDDEQFF
TGTGCCAGTAGTACGGGGCCCCACCTGGATGATGAGCAGTTCTTC
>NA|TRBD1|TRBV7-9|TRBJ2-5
CASSLIGGQGRETQYF
TGTGCCAGCAGCCTGATTGGGGGACAGGGGAGAGAGACCCAGTACTTC
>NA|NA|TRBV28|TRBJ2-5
CASSLSVVTQYF
TGTGCCAGCAGTTTAAGTGTAGTGACCCAGTACTTC
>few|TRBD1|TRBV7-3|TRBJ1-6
CASSLTGTGTDSPLHF
TGTGCCAGCAGCTTAACCGGGACAGGGACGGATTCACCCCTCCACTTT
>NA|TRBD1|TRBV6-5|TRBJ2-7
CASSFLRGQGYEQYF
TGTGCCAGCAGCTTCCTTAGGGGACAGGGCTACGAGCAGTACTTC
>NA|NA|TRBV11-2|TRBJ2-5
CASSIGLQETQYF
TGTGCCAGCAGCATAGGGCTCCAAGAGACCCAGTACTTC
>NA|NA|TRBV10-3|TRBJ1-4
CAISEWAGVEKLFF
TGTGCCATCAGTGAGTGGGCAGGGGTTGAAAAACTGTTTTTT
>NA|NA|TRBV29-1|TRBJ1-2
CSVYRHGDVNYGYTF
TGCAGCGTTTACCGTCACGGGGACGTCAACTATGGCTACACCTTC
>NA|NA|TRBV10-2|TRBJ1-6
CASLPGASYNSPLHF
TGCGCCAGCCTCCCTGGGGCCTCCTATAATTCACCCCTCCACTTT
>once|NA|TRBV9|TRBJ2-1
CASSVRQQGGFDNEQFF
TGTGCCAGCAGCGTCCGACAACAGGGTGGTTTCGACAATGAGCAGTTCTTC
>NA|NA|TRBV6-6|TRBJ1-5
CASSQGTEDQPQHF
TGTGCCAGCAGTCAAGGGACCGAGGATCAGCCCCAGCATTTT
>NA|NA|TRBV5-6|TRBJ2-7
CASSFGTSYEQYF
TGTGCCAGCAGCTTCGGGACCTCCTACGAGCAGTACTTC
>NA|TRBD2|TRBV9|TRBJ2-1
CASSVAVLSGGRYNEQFF
TGTGCCAGCAGCGTAGCCGTATTAAGCGGGGGCCGATACAATGAGCAGTTCTTC
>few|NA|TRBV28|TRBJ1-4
CASTLGQSMNEKLFF
TGTGCCAGCACCCTAGGGCAGTCGATGAATGAAAAACTGTTTTTT
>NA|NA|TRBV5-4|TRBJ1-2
CASSQVGVNYGYTF
TGTGCCAGCAGCCAGGTTGGGGTTAACTATGGCTACACCTTC